A selection of T cell receptor beta chains follows, all from one sample in a study of T cell changes during pregnancy in multiple sclerosis. The protocol was immunoSEQ multiplex PCR, while the TCRdb copy is restricted to in-frame clones and leaves out a portion. The sample holds tens of thousands of clones, roughly 92% seen once. The sequences come from peripheral blood, collected after pregnancy. All receptors come from a female donor in good health, enrolled as a control in a pregnancy study. CDR3s include the opening cysteine and the closing phenylalanine or tryptophan.

TRBJ1-2	TRBV29-1	CSVDGELDGYTF
TRBJ2-1	TRBV5-1	CASSLSGSGGGTYNEQFF
TRBJ2-1	TRBV2	CASRLAGGNEQFF
TRBJ2-2	TRBV25-1	CASSGGGGELFF
TRBJ2-5	TRBV4-2	CASSQTRGSETQYF
TRBJ1-6	TRBV11-3	CASSLDLGRPFNSPLHF
TRBJ2-2	TRBV2	CASRVAGAVTGELFF
TRBJ1-5	TRBV19	CASSRGGDRANQPQHF
TRBJ2-2	TRBV5-1	CASSLGLADYTGELFF
TRBJ2-1	TRBV14	CASSPLTSGRYNEQFF
TRBJ2-5	TRBV5-1	CASEEEETQYF
TRBJ2-7	TRBV18	CASVKGLADYEQYF
TRBJ1-5	TRBV29-1	CSVLQGPNQPQHF
TRBJ2-7	TRBV10-3	CAISDPTWSGSSYEQYF
TRBJ2-3	TRBV7-3	CASSLTMVGEWGTDTQYF
TRBJ2-7	TRBV27	CASSLRVTREQYF
TRBJ2-1	TRBV9	CASSVEGLAGGNEQFF
TRBJ2-7	TRBV28	CASSFLAYEQYF
TRBJ1-2	TRBV7-2	CASSSTGGYGYTF
TRBJ2-1	TRBV28	CASSPSGGQSYNEQFF
TRBJ2-3	TRBV29-1	CSSDSDRATDTQYF
TRBJ2-5	TRBV11-2	CASSSGGVAGETQYF
TRBJ2-7	TRBV10-1	CASSESAGASYEQYF
TRBJ2-7	TRBV9	CASSVGDRVTYEQYF
TRBJ1-3	TRBV11-2	CASSLDHRGNTIYF
TRBJ1-1	TRBV10-1	CASKDRDTEAFF
TRBJ2-2	TRBV19	CASSIRDHTGELFF
TRBJ1-5	TRBV2	CASSPGSLTAQHF
TRBJ2-1	TRBV19	CASSSQGREVNEQFF